This is a list of T cell receptor beta chains from one sample in a study of early stage breast cancer tumors. This table comes from immunoSEQ multiplex PCR, and its TCRdb copy is limited to in-frame clones, with some not included. Of 3,500 or so clones listed, 60% to 65% are singletons. Specimen: breast tumor tissue. The receptors here all came from a person aged 40-50 years with breast cancer. The CDR3 runs from the conserved cysteine through the conserved F or W. D genes are given only for firm matches. Size is omitted from some rows. Given values are once, few, many or a class for expanded clones.

>TRBV29-1|TRBJ2-1|once|.
CSVEDSQRRSYNEQFF
TGCAGCGTTGAAGATTCACAGCGGCGCTCCTACAATGAGCAGTTCTTC
>TRBV2|TRBJ2-5|few|.
CASSGYYEETQYF
TGTGCCAGCAGCGGTTACTACGAAGAGACCCAGTACTTC
>TRBV5-7|TRBJ1-2|.|.
CASSQTQDYGYTF
TGTGCCAGCAGCCAGACTCAGGATTACGGCTACACCTTC
>TRBV5-1|TRBJ2-3|.|TRBD2
CASSVLAGGLTDTQYF
TGCGCCAGCAGCGTCCTAGCGGGAGGACTCACAGATACGCAGTATTTT
>TRBV6-5|TRBJ2-7|.|.
CASSHLERSSYEQYF
TGTGCCAGCAGCCACCTCGAGCGTTCTTCCTACGAGCAGTACTTC
>TRBV9|TRBJ2-1|once|.
CASSVDGRLAYNEQFF
TGTGCCAGCAGCGTCGACGGGAGATTGGCATACAATGAGCAGTTCTTC
>TRBV10-3|TRBJ1-2|few|.
CAISESGTPNRDTF
TGTGCCATCAGTGAGTCAGGGACTCCTAATAGGGACACCTTC
>TRBV29-1|TRBJ2-5|.|.
CSVKGTIGTQYF
TGCAGCGTTAAAGGGACCATAGGGACCCAGTACTTC
>TRBV9|TRBJ2-5|.|TRBD2
CASSVEGAGGTQYF
TGTGCCAGCAGCGTAGAAGGGGCGGGGGGGACCCAGTACTTC
>TRBV7-9|TRBJ2-5|.|TRBD2
CASSPNRGLAGGPRETQYF
TGTGCCAGCAGCCCGAACAGGGGACTAGCGGGAGGGCCTCGAGAGACCCAGTACTTC
>TRBV28|TRBJ2-5|.|TRBD2
CASSPISGDQETQYF
TGTGCCAGCAGTCCCATAAGCGGGGACCAAGAGACCCAGTACTTC
>TRBV29-1|TRBJ2-1|few|TRBD1
CSVRGGTGTYNEQFF
TGCAGCGTCCGAGGAGGGACAGGGACCTACAATGAGCAGTTCTTC
>TRBV29-1|TRBJ2-7|.|.
CSVVTGRGGEQYF
TGCAGCGTTGTGACAGGGCGCGGGGGCGAGCAGTACTTC
>TRBV9|TRBJ2-5|few|TRBD2
CASSVGGIGGSLQETQYF
TGTGCCAGCAGCGTAGGCGGGATTGGCGGGAGTCTTCAAGAGACCCAGTACTTC
>TRBV7-4|TRBJ2-7|once|.
CASTSPTGPLEQYF
TGTGCCAGCACCTCCCCGACGGGCCCTCTTGAGCAGTACTTC
>TRBV18|TRBJ2-2|.|TRBD1
CASYQQGAGELFF
TGTGCCAGCTACCAACAGGGGGCCGGGGAGCTGTTTTTT
>TRBV4-1|TRBJ2-3|.|TRBD2
CASSQGTSGSTDTQYF
TGCGCCAGCAGCCAAGGGACTAGCGGGAGCACAGATACGCAGTATTTT
>TRBV7-2|TRBJ1-1|.|.
CASSSTADTEAFF
TGTGCCAGCAGCTCGACAGCTGACACTGAAGCTTTCTTT
>TRBV10-2|TRBJ2-5|few|.
CASSQGGGRETQYF
TGCGCCAGCAGTCAGGGTGGGGGGCGAGAGACCCAGTACTTC
>TRBV27|TRBJ2-6|few|TRBD1
CASSPFGQGAGGANVLTF
TGTGCCAGCAGCCCCTTCGGACAGGGGGCGGGTGGGGCCAACGTCCTGACTTTC
>TRBV28|TRBJ2-2|.|.
CASRIAGGWATGELFF
TGTGCCAGCAGAATCGCAGGGGGGTGGGCCACCGGGGAGCTGTTTTTT
>TRBV6-5|TRBJ2-4|.|.
CASSSDNLAKNIQYF
TGTGCCAGCAGTTCCGACAACTTAGCCAAAAACATTCAGTACTTC
>TRBV4-1|TRBJ1-1|.|.
CASSQEVGYTEAFF
TGCGCCAGCAGCCAAGAAGTTGGTTACACTGAAGCTTTCTTT
>TRBV5-1|TRBJ1-2|.|.
CASSLARLSGYTF
TGCGCCAGCAGCTTGGCCAGGTTATCAGGCTACACCTTC
>TRBV2|TRBJ2-1|.|TRBD2
CASSEKGRAFYNEQFF
TGTGCCAGCAGTGAAAAGGGGAGGGCCTTCTACAATGAGCAGTTCTTC
>TRBV19|TRBJ1-6|.|TRBD1
CASSALTTGDSPLHF
TGTGCCAGTAGTGCGCTAACTACAGGGGATTCACCTCTCCACTTT
>TRBV18|TRBJ2-1|.|.
CASSPRLPSEQFF
TGTGCCAGCTCACCACGGTTGCCTAGTGAGCAGTTCTTC
>TRBV2|TRBJ1-2|.|.
CASSEGILSYGYTF
TGTGCCAGCAGTGAAGGGATTTTATCCTATGGCTACACCTTC
>TRBV15|TRBJ1-5|.|.
CATSRDLGLSQPQHF
TGTGCCACCAGCAGAGATTTGGGGTTATCACAGCCCCAGCATTTT
>TRBV4-1|TRBJ1-1|.|.
CASSQVRGMNTEAFF
TGCGCCAGCAGCCAAGTAAGGGGAATGAACACTGAAGCTTTCTTT
>TRBV7-9|TRBJ2-7|.|.
CASSFYQGVQQYF
TGTGCCAGCAGCTTTTACCAAGGGGTACAGCAGTACTTC
>TRBV11-2|TRBJ2-7|.|.
CASSLVQQAGEQYF
TGTGCCAGCAGCTTAGTCCAACAGGCTGGCGAGCAGTACTTC
>TRBV7-6|TRBJ2-3|once|TRBD2
CASSLGPFSGSGDTQYF
TGTGCCAGCAGCTTAGGTCCCTTTAGCGGGAGTGGGGATACGCAGTATTTT
>TRBV7-9|TRBJ2-7|.|.
CASSSPGRGATYEQYF
TGTGCCAGCAGCTCCCCCGGTCGCGGGGCAACCTACGAGCAGTACTTC
>TRBV28|TRBJ2-3|.|TRBD2
CASRTSGSLGTQYF
TGTGCCAGCAGGACTAGCGGGAGCTTGGGTACGCAGTATTTT
>TRBV10-3|TRBJ1-1|.|.
CAISDHPTPEAFF
TGTGCCATCAGTGACCATCCCACCCCTGAAGCTTTCTTT
>TRBV4-2|TRBJ1-1|.|.
CASSQASGNTEAFF
TGTGCCAGCAGCCAAGCCAGTGGGAACACTGAAGCTTTCTTT
>TRBV19|TRBJ2-7|.|.
CASSIRDGSYEQYF
TGTGCCAGTAGTATCCGGGACGGATCCTACGAGCAGTACTTC
>TRBV29-1|TRBJ1-2|.|TRBD1
CSHRQGHGYTF
TGCAGCCATAGACAGGGTCATGGCTACACCTTC
>TRBV15|TRBJ1-2|.|TRBD1
CATSRDREVGYTF
TGTGCCACCAGCAGGGACAGGGAGGTTGGCTACACCTTC
>TRBV21-1|TRBJ2-6|.|.
CASSNQGKGLGANVLTF
TGTGCCAGCAGCAACCAGGGGAAAGGTCTTGGGGCCAACGTCCTGACTTTC
>TRBV16|TRBJ2-1|few|.
CASSQTDNEQFF
TGTGCCAGCAGCCAGACAGACAATGAGCAGTTCTTC
>TRBV5-1|TRBJ2-5|.|TRBD2
CASSPRPGGGETQYF
TGCGCCAGCAGCCCCCGGCCGGGGGGAGGGGAGACCCAGTACTTC
>TRBV11-2|TRBJ2-1|.|TRBD1
CASSLGTGGAGSYNEQFF
TGTGCCAGCAGCTTAGGGACAGGGGGCGCGGGGTCCTACAATGAGCAGTTCTTC
>TRBV18|TRBJ2-3|.|.
CASSLASSTDTQYF
TGTGCCAGCTCACTAGCGTCTAGCACAGATACGCAGTATTTT
>TRBV11-3|TRBJ2-1|.|TRBD2
CASSPGRAFWNEQFF
TGTGCCAGCAGCCCTGGGAGGGCCTTTTGGAATGAGCAGTTCTTC